This T cell receptor (beta chain) was profiled in a study of cytomegalovirus exposure and HLA in healthy donors. Whole-study findings and limits: Upon later analysis, TCR association rates were observed to vary by HLA locus, being highest for DRB1 and lowest for HLA-C. Versus the approximately 700-donor mean, an Asian-associated ancestry cluster reportedly showed fewer N-insertions in a later analysis. TCR beta sequences reportedly predicted most subjects' HLA-A and HLA-B alleles accurately. In a later analysis, at a false discovery rate of 0.05, roughly 17,000 TCR beta sequences matched HLA alleles.

Remarks on this clone: Its matching antigen is unknown.

V was cut by 0 bases and J by 4 bases, with 11 bases left in between. CDR3 length equals 15 residues. The germline V gene encodes CDR1 SGHNT and CDR2 YYREEE (reference sequence). In the PCR, 60 Vbeta and 13 Jbeta primers were used. The method was immunoSEQ multiplex PCR; TCRdb's version includes in-frame clones alone and lacks a portion of them. Of under 250,000 clones in the sample, roughly 73% were seen once. The receptor was derived from a boy aged 5-17 years in good health and CMV-seronegative. The V and J genes are TRBV5-4 and TRBJ2-1, with D maybe TRBD2 (5 bases). The specimen sequenced was PBMCs. CDR3 region: CASSLDSREYNEQFF. The CDR3 bases are TGTGCCAGCAGCTTGGACTCGAGGGAATACAATGAGCAGTTCTTC. Based on the CDR3 plus reference TRBV5-4 and TRBJ2-1, the full variable domain is ETGVTQSPTHLIKTRGQQVTLRCSSQSGHNTVSWYQQALGQGPQFIFQYYREEENGRGNFPPRFSGLQFPNYSSELNVNALELDDSALYLCASSLDSREYNEQFFGPGTRLTVL.